This TCR beta chain came from a study of beta chain features in type 1 diabetes. The entirety of the isolated RNA underwent reverse transcription, so expressed TCRB transcripts were sequenced. Profiling relied on immunoSEQ multiplex PCR, and the TCRdb table lists in-frame clones only, not all of them. Found here are about 140,000 clones, roughly a tenth of them singletons; the top ten hold around 1.2%. This CDR3 has 16 amino acids. With 0 bases removed from V and 6 bases from J, the gap between germline ends came to 19 bases. Germline V gene data show CDR1 as SGHKS and CDR2 as YYEKEE (reference sequence). This clone was counted a few times.

This TCR was recovered from a man aged 18 to 30 in good health. The sequenced sample consisted of naive CD4+ T cells from blood. The chain employs TRBV5-5 and TRBJ2-7, with a tentative D call TRBD1 (6 bases). The CDR3 loop reads CASSLEGRGVTSEQYF. The CDR3 DNA follows: TGTGCCAGCAGCTTGGAGGGCAGGGGCGTAACTAGCGAGCAGTACTTC.